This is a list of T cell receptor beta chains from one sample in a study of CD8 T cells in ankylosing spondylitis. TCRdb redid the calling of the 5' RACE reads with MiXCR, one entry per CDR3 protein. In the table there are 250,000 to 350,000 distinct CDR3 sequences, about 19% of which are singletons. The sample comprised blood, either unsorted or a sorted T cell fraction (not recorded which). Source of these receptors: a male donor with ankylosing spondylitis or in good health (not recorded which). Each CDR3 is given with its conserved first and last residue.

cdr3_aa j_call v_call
CASSALAGGTYNEQFF TRBJ2-1 TRBV6-1
CASTRGTFGTDTQYF TRBJ2-3 TRBV28
CSAGGGFVGPAGNTIYF TRBJ1-3 TRBV20-1
CASTLGLAGVTDTQYF TRBJ2-3 TRBV12-3/TRBV12-4
CSARGRDVGPISNQPQHF TRBJ1-5 TRBV20-1
CASSLSDGLGYQETQYF TRBJ2-5 TRBV11-2
CASSSSAGTRYQPQHF TRBJ1-5 TRBV28
CASSLVFGVANIQYF TRBJ2-4 TRBV7-2
CASSFSADYDYTF TRBJ1-2 TRBV5-1
CASSLIQISNYGYTF TRBJ1-2 TRBV28
CASSADGRGGKLFF TRBJ1-4 TRBV9
CASSLRTGYLDRTDTQYF TRBJ2-3 TRBV5-5
CASTGAPMNTEAFF TRBJ1-1 TRBV2
CASRGSGQAFF TRBJ1-1 TRBV12-3/TRBV12-4
CATQTGGTGGELFF TRBJ2-2 TRBV10-3
CASTIYGSLNTEAFF TRBJ1-1 TRBV19
CASRPTSGRAVEQFF TRBJ2-1 TRBV7-9
CASSPQGLEQFF TRBJ2-1 TRBV7-9
CASSLAGQAKETQYF TRBJ2-5 TRBV5-1
CASRSLDRGLEAFF TRBJ1-1 TRBV12-3/TRBV12-4
CATSGTRAAGANVLTF TRBJ2-6 TRBV24-1
CSARGEGQGRNEQFF TRBJ2-1 TRBV20-1
CASSEWDSPLHF TRBJ1-6 TRBV2
CSARVAGGQETQYF TRBJ2-5 TRBV20-1
CASSPQGLEAFF TRBJ1-1 TRBV12-3/TRBV12-4
CATRAVSGSVVTGELFF TRBJ2-2 TRBV12-3/TRBV12-4
CASRDGTVTGELFF TRBJ2-2 TRBV5-1